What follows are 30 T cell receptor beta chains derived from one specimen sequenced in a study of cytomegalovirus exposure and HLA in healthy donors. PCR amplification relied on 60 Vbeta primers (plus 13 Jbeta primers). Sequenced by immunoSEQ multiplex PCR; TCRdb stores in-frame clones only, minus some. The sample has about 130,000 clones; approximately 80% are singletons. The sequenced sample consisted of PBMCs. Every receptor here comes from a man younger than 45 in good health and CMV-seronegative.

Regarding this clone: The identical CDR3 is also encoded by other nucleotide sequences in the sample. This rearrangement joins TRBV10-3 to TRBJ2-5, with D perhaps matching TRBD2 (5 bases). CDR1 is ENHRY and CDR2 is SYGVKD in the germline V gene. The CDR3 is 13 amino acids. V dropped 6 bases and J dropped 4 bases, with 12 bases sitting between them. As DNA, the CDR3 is TGTGCCATCAGCGAAGAGGGATCAGAGACCCAGTACTTC. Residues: CAISEEGSETQYF.

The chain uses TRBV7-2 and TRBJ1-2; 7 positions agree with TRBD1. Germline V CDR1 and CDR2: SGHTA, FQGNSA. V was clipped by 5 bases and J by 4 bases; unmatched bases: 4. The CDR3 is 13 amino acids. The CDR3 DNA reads TGTGCCAGCAGCCCGGGACAGTCCTATGGCTACACCTTC. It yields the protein CASSPGQSYGYTF.

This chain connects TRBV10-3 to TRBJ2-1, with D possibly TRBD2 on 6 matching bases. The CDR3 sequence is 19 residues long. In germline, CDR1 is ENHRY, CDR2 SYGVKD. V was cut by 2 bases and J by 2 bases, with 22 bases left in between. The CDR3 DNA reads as TGTGCCATCAGTGAGCCTTGGGCTTTCTCAGGCGGGACCTACAATGAGCAGTTCTTC. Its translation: CAISEPWAFSGGTYNEQFF.

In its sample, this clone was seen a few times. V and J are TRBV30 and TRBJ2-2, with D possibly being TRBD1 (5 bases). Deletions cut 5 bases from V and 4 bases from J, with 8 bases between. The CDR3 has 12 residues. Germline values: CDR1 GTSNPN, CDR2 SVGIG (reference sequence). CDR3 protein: CAWPGPTGELFF. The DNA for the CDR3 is TGTGCCTGGCCAGGGCCCACCGGGGAGCTGTTTTTT.

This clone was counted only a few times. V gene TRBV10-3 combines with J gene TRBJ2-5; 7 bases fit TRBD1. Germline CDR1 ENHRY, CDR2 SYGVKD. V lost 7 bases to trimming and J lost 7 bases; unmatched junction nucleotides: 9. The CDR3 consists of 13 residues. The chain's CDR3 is CAIKGDPGGTQYF. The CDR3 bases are TGTGCCATCAAGGGGGACCCAGGGGGGACCCAGTACTTC.

As DNA, the CDR3 is TGTGCCAGTAGGTTAGGACAGGGCAATCAGCCCCAGCATTTT. It is translated as CASRLGQGNQPQHF. The chain is built from TRBV19 and TRBJ1-5, with 7 bases matching TRBD1. Unmatched junction bases numbered 4, after V lost 6 bases and J lost 2 bases. The germline V gene encodes CDR1 LNHDA and CDR2 SQIVND (reference sequence). This CDR3 has 14 residues.

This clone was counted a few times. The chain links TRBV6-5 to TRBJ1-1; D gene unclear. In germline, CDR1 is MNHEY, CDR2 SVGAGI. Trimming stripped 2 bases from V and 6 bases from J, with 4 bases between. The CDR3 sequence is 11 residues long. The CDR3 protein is CASSYLAEAFF. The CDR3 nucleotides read TGTGCCAGCAGTTACCTCGCTGAAGCTTTCTTT.

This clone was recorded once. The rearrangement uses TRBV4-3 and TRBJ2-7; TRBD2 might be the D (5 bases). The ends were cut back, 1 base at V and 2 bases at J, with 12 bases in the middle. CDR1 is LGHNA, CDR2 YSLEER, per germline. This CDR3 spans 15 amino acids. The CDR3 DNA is TGCGCCAGCAGCCAAGTCAGCGGAAACCCCTACGAGCAGTACTTC. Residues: CASSQVSGNPYEQYF.

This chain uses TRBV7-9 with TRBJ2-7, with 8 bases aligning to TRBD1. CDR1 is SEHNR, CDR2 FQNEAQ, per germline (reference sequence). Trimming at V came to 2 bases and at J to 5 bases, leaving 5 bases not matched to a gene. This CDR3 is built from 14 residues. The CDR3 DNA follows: TGTGCCAGCAGCTTACGACAGGGGAGTCACGAGCAGTACTTC. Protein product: CASSLRQGSHEQYF.

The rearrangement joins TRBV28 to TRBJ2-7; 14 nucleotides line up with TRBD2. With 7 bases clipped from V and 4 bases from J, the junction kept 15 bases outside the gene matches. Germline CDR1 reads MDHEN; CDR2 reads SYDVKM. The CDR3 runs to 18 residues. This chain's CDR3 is CASIPRGTSGSRLYEQYF. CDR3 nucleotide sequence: TGTGCCAGCATCCCCCGGGGGACTAGCGGGAGCCGGCTTTACGAGCAGTACTTC.

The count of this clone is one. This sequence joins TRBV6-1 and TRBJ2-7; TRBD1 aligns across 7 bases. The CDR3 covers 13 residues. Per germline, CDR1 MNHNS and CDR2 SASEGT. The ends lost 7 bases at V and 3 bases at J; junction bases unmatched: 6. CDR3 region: CASTTDRNYEQYF. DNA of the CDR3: TGTGCCAGCACCACGGACAGGAACTACGAGCAGTACTTC.

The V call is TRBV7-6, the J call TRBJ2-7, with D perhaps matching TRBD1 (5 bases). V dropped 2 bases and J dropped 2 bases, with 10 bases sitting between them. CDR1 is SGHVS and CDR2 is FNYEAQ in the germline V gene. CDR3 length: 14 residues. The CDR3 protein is CASSLIPTAYEQYF. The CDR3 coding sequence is TGTGCCAGCAGCTTAATCCCGACAGCCTACGAGCAGTACTTC.

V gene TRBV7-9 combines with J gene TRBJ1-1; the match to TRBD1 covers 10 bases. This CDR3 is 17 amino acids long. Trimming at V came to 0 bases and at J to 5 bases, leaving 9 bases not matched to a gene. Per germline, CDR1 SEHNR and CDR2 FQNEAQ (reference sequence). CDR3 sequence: CASSLAGTGVPRTEAFF. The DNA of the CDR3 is TGTGCCAGCAGCTTAGCGGGGACAGGGGTTCCCCGGACTGAAGCTTTCTTT.

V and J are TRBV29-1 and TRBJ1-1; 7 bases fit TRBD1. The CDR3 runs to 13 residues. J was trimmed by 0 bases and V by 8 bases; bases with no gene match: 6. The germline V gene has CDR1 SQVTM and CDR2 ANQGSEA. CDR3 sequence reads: CSFKGQMNTEAFF. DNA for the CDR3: TGCAGCTTTAAGGGACAGATGAACACTGAAGCTTTCTTT.

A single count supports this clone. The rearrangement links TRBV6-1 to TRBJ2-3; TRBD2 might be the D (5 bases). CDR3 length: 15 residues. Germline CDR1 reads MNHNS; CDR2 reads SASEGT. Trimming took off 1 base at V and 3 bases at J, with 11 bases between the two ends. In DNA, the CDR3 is TGTGCCAGCAGTGAAGAGGTGGGAGTAACAGATACGCAGTATTTT. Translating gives CASSEEVGVTDTQYF.

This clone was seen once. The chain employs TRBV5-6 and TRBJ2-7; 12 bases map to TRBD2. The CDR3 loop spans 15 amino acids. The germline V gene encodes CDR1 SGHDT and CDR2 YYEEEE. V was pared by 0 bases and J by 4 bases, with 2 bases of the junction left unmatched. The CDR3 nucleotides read TGTGCCAGCAGCTTGGGACTAGCGGGAGTATACGAGCAGTACTTC. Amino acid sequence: CASSLGLAGVYEQYF.

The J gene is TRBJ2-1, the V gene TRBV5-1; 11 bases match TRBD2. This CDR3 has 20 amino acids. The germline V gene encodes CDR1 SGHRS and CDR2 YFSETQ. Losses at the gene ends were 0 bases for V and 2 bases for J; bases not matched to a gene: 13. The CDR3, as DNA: TGCGCCAGCAGCTTGGATGAACGACTAGCGGGACTGTCCGCCTACAATGAGCAGTTCTTC. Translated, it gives CASSLDERLAGLSAYNEQFF.

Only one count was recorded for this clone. The CDR3 nucleotides read TGTGCCAGCAGCTTATCGCGGGGGGTGAACGAAAAACTGTTTTTT. Translating gives CASSLSRGVNEKLFF. The V and J genes are TRBV11-2 and TRBJ1-4; D possibly corresponds to TRBD1 (5 bases). This CDR3 comprises 15 residues. Trimming took off 2 bases at V and 8 bases at J, with 15 bases between the two ends. The germline gives CDR1 SGHAT, CDR2 FQNNGV.

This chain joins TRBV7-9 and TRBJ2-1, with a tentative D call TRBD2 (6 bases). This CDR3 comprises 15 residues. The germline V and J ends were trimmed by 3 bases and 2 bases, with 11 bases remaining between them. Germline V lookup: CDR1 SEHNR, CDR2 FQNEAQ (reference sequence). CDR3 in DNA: TGTGCCAGCAGCTTTGGGGCGGGACCCTACAATGAGCAGTTCTTC. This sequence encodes CASSFGAGPYNEQFF.

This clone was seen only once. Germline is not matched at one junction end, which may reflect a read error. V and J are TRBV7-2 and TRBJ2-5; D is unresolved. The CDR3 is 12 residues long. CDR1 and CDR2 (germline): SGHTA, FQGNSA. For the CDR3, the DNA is TGTGCCAGCAGCCATCGACCGGGTCTTTTGGACTTC. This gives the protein CASSHRPGLLDF. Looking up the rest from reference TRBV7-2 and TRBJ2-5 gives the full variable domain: GAGVSQSPSNKVTEKGKDVELRCDPISGHTALYWYRQSLGQGLEFLIYFQGNSAPDKSGLPSDRFSAERTGGSVSTLTIQRTQQEDSAVYLCASSHRPGLLDFGPGTRLLVL.

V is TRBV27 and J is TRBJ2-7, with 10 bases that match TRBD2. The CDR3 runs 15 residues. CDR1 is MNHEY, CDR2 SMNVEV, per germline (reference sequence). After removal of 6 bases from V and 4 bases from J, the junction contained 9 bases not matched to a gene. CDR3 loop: CASSLLAGGLYEQYF. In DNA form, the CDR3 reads TGTGCCAGCAGCCTATTAGCGGGAGGTTTGTACGAGCAGTACTTC.

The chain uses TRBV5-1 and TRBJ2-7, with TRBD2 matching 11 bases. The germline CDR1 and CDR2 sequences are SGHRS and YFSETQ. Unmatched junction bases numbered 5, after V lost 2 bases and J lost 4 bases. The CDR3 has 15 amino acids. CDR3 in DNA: TGCGCCAGCAGCTTCCTACTAGCGGGAGCGTACGAGCAGTACTTC. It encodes CASSFLLAGAYEQYF.

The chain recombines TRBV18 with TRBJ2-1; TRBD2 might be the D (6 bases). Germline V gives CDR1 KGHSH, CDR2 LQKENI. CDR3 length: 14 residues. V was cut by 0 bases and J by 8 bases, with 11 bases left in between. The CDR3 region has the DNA TGTGCCAGCTCACCACCGGTGGGAGGTTATGAGCAGTTCTTC. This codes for CASSPPVGGYEQFF.

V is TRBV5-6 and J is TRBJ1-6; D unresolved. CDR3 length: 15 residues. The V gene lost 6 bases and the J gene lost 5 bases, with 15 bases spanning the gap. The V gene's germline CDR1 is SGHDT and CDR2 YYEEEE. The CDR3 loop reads CASTRSWWDNSPLHF. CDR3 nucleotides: TGTGCCAGCACCAGGTCCTGGTGGGATAATTCACCCCTCCACTTT.

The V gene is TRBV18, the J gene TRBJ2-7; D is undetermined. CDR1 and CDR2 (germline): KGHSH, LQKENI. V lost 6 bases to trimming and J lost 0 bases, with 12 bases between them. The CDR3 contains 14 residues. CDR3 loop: CASSLQSSSYEQYF. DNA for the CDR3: TGTGCCAGCTCCCTACAGTCGAGCTCCTACGAGCAGTACTTC.

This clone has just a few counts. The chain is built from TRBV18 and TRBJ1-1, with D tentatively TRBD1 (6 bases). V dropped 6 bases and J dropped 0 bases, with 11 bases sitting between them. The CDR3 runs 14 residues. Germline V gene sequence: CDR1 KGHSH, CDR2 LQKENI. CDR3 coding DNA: TGTGCCAGCTCCAGGGGACCCATGAACACTGAAGCTTTCTTT. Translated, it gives CASSRGPMNTEAFF.

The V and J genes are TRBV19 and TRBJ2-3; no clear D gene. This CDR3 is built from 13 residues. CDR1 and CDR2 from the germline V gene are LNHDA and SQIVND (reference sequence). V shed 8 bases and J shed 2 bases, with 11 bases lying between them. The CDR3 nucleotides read TGTGCCAGTGGAGCTGGATCCACAGATACGCAGTATTTT. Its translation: CASGAGSTDTQYF.

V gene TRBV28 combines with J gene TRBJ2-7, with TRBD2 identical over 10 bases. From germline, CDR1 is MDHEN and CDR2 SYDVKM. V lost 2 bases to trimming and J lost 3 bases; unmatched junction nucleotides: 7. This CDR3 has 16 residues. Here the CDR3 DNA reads TGTGCCAGCAGTTTAGACCCTAGCGGGAGTATCTACGAGCAGTACTTC. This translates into CASSLDPSGSIYEQYF.

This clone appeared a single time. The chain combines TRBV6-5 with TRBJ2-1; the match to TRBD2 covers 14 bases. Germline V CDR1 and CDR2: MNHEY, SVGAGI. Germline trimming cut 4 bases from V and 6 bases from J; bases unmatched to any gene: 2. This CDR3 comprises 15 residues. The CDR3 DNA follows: TGTGCCAGCAGTTCTGGACTAGCGGGAGGCAATGAGCAGTTCTTC. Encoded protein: CASSSGLAGGNEQFF.

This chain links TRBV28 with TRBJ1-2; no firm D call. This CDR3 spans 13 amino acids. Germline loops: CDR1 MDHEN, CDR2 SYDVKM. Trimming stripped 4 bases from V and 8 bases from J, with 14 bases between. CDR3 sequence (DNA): TGTGCCAGCAGTTCTACCGGGATTTGGGGCTACACCTTC. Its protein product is CASSSTGIWGYTF.